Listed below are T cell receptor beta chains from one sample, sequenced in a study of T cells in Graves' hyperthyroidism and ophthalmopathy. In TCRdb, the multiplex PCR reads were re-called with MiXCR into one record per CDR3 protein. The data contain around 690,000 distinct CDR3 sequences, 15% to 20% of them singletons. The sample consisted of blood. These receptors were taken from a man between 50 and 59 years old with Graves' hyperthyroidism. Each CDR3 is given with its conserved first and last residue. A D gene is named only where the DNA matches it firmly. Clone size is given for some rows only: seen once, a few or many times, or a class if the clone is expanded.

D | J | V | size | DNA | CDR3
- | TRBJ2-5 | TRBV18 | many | TGTGCCAGCTCATTTCGACGAGGGGAGGAGACCCAGTACTTC | CASSFRRGEETQYF
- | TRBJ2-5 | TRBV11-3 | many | TGTGCCAGCAGCTCACACTACGCTTCGCAAGAGACCCAGTACTTC | CASSSHYASQETQYF
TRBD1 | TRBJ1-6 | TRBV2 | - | TGTGCCAGCAGTGAAGGCAGGGGGCATTCACCCCTCCACTTT | CASSEGRGHSPLHF
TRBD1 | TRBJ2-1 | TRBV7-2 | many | TGTGCCAGCAGCTTACGCAGGGGGAATGAGCAGTTCTTC | CASSLRRGNEQFF
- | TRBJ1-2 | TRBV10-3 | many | TGTGCCATCAGTGAGTCGACCGTTGGCAGATCGCATGGCTACACCTTC | CAISESTVGRSHGYTF
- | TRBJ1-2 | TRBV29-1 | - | TGCAGCGTTGGGGGGCAGAACTATGGCTACACCTTC | CSVGGQNYGYTF
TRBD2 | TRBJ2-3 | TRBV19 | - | TGTGCCAGTAGTATACGGGAGGGCCTTGATACGCAGTATTTT | CASSIREGLDTQYF
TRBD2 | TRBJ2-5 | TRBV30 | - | TGTGCCTGGAGGGCGGGACTAGCGGGAGGACGAGAGACCCAGTACTTC | CAWRAGLAGGRETQYF
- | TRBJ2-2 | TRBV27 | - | TGTGCCAGCAGTCCCGCGATAGGTGGCCGGGAGCTGTTTTTT | CASSPAIGGRELFF
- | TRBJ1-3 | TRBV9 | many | TGTGCCAGCAGCGTAACGGAGAGGGCGGCTGGAAACACCATATATTTT | CASSVTERAAGNTIYF
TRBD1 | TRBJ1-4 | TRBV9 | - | TGTGCCAGCAGCGGGGACAGGCTTAATGAAAAACTGTTTTTT | CASSGDRLNEKLFF
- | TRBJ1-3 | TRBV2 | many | TGTGCCAGCAGTGACAGTTTACGAAACACCATATATTTT | CASSDSLRNTIYF
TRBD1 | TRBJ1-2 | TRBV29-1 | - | TGCAGCTCAACCGGGACAGGGGTGATAGGCTACACCTTC | CSSTGTGVIGYTF
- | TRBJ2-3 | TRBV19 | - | TGTGCCAGTAGTGAACAGGGATTAGATACGCAGTATTTT | CASSEQGLDTQYF
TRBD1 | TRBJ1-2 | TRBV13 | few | TGTGCCAGCAGCTTAGGCCTCCAGGGGGCCTATGGCTACACCTTC | CASSLGLQGAYGYTF
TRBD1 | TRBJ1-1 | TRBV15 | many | TGTGCCACCAGCCCGGGACAGGACCGGGGTGAAGCTTTCTTT | CATSPGQDRGEAFF
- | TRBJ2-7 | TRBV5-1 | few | TGCGCCAGCAGCTCCAACGCCGGGAATCCCTACGAGCAGTACTTC | CASSSNAGNPYEQYF
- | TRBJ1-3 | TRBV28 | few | TGTGCCAGCAGCTCGATCTCCGGGCCCCACGGAAACACCATATATTTT | CASSSISGPHGNTIYF
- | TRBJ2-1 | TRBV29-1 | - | TGCAGCGTTGACACATACAATGAGCAGTTCTTC | CSVDTYNEQFF
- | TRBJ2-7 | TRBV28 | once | TGTGCCAGCGGTACTTATTACGAGCAGTACTTC | CASGTYYEQYF
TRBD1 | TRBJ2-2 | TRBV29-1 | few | TGCAGCGTTGATCTCCGCGGACAGGGTAACACCGGGGAGCTGTTTTTT | CSVDLRGQGNTGELFF
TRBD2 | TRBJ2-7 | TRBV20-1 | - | TGCAGTGCTAGGGAAACGGGACTAGCAAGCTACGAGCAGTACTTC | CSARETGLASYEQYF
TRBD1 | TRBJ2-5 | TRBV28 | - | TGTGCCAGCAGTTCTCAAACAGGGGGCTCGGAGACCCAGTACTTC | CASSSQTGGSETQYF
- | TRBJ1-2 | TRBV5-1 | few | TGCGCCAGCAGCTTGGGGGCTCTTTTTGTCGGACAGTCCTATGGCTACACCTTC | CASSLGALFVGQSYGYTF
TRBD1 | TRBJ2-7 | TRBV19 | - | TGTGCCAGTAGCGCCCCGGACAGGGGGTATTCCGAGCAGTACTTC | CASSAPDRGYSEQYF
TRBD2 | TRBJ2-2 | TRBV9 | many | TGTGCCAGCAGCCCCTGGACTAGCGGGAACACCGGGGAGCTGTTTTTT | CASSPWTSGNTGELFF
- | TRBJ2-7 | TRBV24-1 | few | TGTGCCACCAGTGATTTGGGCACCGTTTTGTGCGAGCAGTACTTC | CATSDLGTVLCEQYF
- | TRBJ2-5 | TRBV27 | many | TGTGCCAGCAGGAGCTTGGGGTCCCAAGAGACCCAGTACTTC | CASRSLGSQETQYF
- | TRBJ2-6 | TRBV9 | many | TGTGCCAGCAGCGTAGTAGGGAGCGGGGCCAACGTCCTGACTTTC | CASSVVGSGANVLTF
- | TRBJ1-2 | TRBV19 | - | TGTGCCAGTATTGGGGGCGTGGTGGATGGCTACACCTTC | CASIGGVVDGYTF
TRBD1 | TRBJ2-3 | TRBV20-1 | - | TGCAGTGCATCAACAGGGGCCCGCACAGATACGCAGTATTTT | CSASTGARTDTQYF
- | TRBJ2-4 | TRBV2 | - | TGTGCCAGCAGCCCGCAGGGGTCGGCCAAAAACATTCAGTACTTC | CASSPQGSAKNIQYF
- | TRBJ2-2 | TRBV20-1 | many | TGCAGTGCTACCGGGGGCGAGAACACCGGGGAGCTGTTTTTT | CSATGGENTGELFF
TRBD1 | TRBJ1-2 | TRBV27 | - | TGTGCCAGCAGTTGGGACAGGGGGTCGGGCTATGGCTACACCTTC | CASSWDRGSGYGYTF
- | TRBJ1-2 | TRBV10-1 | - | TGCGCCAGCAGTGGGTCAATTCACGGGGATGGCTACACCTTC | CASSGSIHGDGYTF
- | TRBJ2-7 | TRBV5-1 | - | TGCGCCAGCAGCTTGGGACAGATCGTCGCCAACGAGCAGTACTTC | CASSLGQIVANEQYF
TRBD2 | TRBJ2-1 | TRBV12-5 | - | TGTGCTAGTGGTTTGGTACTCAGCGGGGTCTACAATGAGCAGTTCTTC | CASGLVLSGVYNEQFF
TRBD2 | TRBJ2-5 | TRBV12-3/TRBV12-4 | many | TGTGCCAGCAGTTTAACTAGCGGGCCACAAGAGACCCAGTACTTC | CASSLTSGPQETQYF
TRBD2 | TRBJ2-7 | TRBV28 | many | TGTGCCAGCAGTGCTCCGGGACTAGCGGGGCCCTACGAGCAGTACTTC | CASSAPGLAGPYEQYF
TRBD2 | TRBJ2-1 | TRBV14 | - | TGTGCCAGCAGCCAAACGACTAGCGGGCCCTACAATGAGCAGTTCTTC | CASSQTTSGPYNEQFF
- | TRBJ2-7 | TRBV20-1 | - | TGCAGTGCCCTGCTTGTCGGGAGCTTCTACGAGCAGTACTTC | CSALLVGSFYEQYF
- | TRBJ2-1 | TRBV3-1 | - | TGTGCCAGCAGCCATACCATAGCGGACAGCTCCTACAATGAGCAGTTCTTC | CASSHTIADSSYNEQFF
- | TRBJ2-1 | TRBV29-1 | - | TGCAGCGTTGAGACCGGGACGCTCTACAATGAGCAGTTCTTC | CSVETGTLYNEQFF
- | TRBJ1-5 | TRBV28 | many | TGTGCCAGCAGTTTTCGGAGGCGTTTGCAGCCCCAGCATTTT | CASSFRRRLQPQHF
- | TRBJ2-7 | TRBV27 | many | TGTGCCAGCAGCTTCTCGAGGAGCTCCTACGAGCAGTACTTC | CASSFSRSSYEQYF
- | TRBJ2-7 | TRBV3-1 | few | TGTGCCAGCAGACCCGTGGGCTACGAGCAGTACTTC | CASRPVGYEQYF
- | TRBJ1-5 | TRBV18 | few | TGTGCCAGCTCACAACACCCGGGTCCCACTCAGCCCCAGCATTTT | CASSQHPGPTQPQHF
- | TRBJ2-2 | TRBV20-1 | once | TGCAGTGCTAGAGATCTGGCGGGCGCCGGGGAGCTGTTTTTT | CSARDLAGAGELFF
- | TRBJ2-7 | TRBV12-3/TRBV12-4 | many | TGTGCCAGCAGTCGGACGGGAAAGAGCTCCTACGAGCAGTACTTC | CASSRTGKSSYEQYF
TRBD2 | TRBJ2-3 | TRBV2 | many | TGTGCCAGCAACGGACTAGCGGGAGTCGCGACAGATACGCAGTATTTT | CASNGLAGVATDTQYF
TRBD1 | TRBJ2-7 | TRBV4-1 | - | TGCGCCAGCAGCCAGACAGGGGGCGCATACGAGCAGTACTTC | CASSQTGGAYEQYF
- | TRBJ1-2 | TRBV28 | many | TGTGCCAGCAGTTTTCAGGGTTTCAACGGCTACACCTTC | CASSFQGFNGYTF
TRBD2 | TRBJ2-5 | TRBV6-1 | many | TGTGCCAGCAGTCGGACTAGCTCGCGGGAGACCCAGTACTTC | CASSRTSSRETQYF
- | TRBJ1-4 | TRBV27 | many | TGTGCCAGCAGTTTACTAGGGGATGAAAAACTGTTTTTT | CASSLLGDEKLFF
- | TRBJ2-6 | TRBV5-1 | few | TGCGCCAGCAGCTTTGTCCGGGATACTGGGGCCAACGTCCTGACTTTC | CASSFVRDTGANVLTF
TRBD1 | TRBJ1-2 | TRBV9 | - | TGTGCCAGCAGCGTAGCTGGGACAGAAAACTATGGCTACACCTTC | CASSVAGTENYGYTF
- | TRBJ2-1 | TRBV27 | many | TGTGCCAGCAGTCCCTACCCCCGACTAATAAAAAACATCAATGAGCAGTTCTTC | CASSPYPRLIKNINEQFF
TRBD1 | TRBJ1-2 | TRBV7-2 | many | TGTGCCAGCAGCAATACCCGGACAGGGGGTGGCTACACCTTC | CASSNTRTGGGYTF
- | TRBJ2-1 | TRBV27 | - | TGTGCCAGCAGCCGACAGAGCCTATACAATGAGCAGTTCTTC | CASSRQSLYNEQFF
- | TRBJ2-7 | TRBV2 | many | TGTGCCAGCAGTGAGATACCGGACGGATACGAGCAGTACTTC | CASSEIPDGYEQYF